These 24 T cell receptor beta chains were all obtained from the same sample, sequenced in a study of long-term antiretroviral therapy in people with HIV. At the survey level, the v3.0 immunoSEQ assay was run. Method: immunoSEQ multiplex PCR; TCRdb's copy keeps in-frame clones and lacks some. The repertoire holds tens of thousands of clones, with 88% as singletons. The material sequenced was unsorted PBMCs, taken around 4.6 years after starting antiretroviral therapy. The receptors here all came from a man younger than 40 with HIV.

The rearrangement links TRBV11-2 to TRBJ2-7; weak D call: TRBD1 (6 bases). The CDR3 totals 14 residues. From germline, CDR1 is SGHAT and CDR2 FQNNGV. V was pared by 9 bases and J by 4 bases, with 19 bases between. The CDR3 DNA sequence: TGTGCCAGTCAACGACAGGCTGAGGGTTACGAGCAGTACTTC. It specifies CASQRQAEGYEQYF.

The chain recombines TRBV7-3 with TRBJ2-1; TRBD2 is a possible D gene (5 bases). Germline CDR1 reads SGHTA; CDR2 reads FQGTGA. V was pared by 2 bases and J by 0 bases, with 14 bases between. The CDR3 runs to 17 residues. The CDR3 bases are TGTGCCAGCAGCTTATTCCCTCGGGGTAGCTCCTACAATGAGCAGTTCTTC. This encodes CASSLFPRGSSYNEQFF.

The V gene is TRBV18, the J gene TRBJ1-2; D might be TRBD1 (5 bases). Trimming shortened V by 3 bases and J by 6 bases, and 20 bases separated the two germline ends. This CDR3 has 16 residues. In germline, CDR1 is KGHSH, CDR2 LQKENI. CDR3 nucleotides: TGTGCCAGCTCACCGCCCCAGGGAGGGAAAGCGGATGGCTACACCTTC. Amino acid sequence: CASSPPQGGKADGYTF.

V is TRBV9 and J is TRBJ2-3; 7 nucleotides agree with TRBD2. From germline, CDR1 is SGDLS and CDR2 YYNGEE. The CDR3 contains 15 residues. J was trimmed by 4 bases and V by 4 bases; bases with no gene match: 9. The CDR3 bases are TGTGCCAGCAGCTCGGGGAGGGGAACTTCAGATACGCAGTATTTT. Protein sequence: CASSSGRGTSDTQYF.

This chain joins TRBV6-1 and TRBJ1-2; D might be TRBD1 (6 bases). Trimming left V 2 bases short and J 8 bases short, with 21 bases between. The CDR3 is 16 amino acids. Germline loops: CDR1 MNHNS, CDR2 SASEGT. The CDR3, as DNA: TGTGCCAGCAGTGAAAGGGCAAGACAGGTCGGTGGAGGCTACACCTTC. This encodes CASSERARQVGGGYTF.

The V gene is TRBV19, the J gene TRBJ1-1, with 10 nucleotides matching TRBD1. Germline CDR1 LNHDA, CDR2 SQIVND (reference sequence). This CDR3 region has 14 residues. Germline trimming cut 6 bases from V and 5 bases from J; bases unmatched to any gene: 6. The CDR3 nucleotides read TGTGCCAGTAGGAACTCGGGACAGGGGACTGAAGCTTTCTTT. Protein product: CASRNSGQGTEAFF.

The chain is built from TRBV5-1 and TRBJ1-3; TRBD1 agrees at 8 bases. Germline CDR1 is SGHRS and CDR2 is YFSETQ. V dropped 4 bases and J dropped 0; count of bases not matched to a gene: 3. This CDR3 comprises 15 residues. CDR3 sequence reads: CASSDDRGSGNTIYF. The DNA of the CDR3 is TGCGCCAGCAGCGACGACAGGGGCTCTGGAAACACCATATATTTT.

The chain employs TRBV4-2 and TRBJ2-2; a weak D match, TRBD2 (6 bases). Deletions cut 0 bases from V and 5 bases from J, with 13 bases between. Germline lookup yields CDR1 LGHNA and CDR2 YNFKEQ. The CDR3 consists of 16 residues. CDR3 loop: CASSQDHLGGTGELFF. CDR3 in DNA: TGTGCCAGCAGCCAAGATCACTTGGGGGGAACCGGGGAGCTGTTTTTT.

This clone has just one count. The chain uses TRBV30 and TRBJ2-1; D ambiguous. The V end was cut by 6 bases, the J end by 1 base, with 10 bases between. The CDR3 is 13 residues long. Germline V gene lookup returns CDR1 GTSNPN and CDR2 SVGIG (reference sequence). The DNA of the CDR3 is TGTGCCTGCACGACCTGGTCCTACAATGAGCAGTTCTTC. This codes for CACTTWSYNEQFF.

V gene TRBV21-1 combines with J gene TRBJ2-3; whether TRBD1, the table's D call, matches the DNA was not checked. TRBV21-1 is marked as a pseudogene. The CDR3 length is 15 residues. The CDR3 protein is CASRSRDSDRRTQYF. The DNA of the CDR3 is TGTGCCAGCAGGTCCCGGGACAGTGATCGGCGCACGCAGTATTTT.

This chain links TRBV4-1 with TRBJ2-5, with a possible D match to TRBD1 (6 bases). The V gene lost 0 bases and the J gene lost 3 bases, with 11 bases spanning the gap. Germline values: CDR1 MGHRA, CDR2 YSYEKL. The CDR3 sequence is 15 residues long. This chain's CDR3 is CASSQDGGRKETQYF. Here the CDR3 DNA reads TGCGCCAGCAGCCAAGATGGGGGCAGGAAAGAGACCCAGTACTTC.

DNA of the CDR3: TGCAGCGTTGCAAGGGGGAACGAGCAGTACTTC. This sequence encodes CSVARGNEQYF. This sequence joins TRBV29-1 and TRBJ2-7; TRBD1 is a possible D gene (6 bases). V dropped 4 bases and J dropped 5 bases, with 9 bases sitting between them. The CDR3 consists of 11 residues. Per the germline V gene, CDR1 is SQVTM and CDR2 is ANQGSEA.

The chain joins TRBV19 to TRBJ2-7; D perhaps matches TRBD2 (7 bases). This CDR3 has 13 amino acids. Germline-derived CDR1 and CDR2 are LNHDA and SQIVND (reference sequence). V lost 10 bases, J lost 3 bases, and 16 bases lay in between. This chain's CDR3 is CATRRGGSYEQYF. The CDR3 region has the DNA TGTGCCACCCGGAGGGGGGGAAGCTACGAGCAGTACTTC.

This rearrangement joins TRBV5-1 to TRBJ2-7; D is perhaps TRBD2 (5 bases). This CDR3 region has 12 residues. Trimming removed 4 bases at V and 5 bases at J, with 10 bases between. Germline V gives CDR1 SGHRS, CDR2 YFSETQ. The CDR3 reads CASSTGLDEQYF. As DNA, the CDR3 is TGCGCCAGCAGCACCGGACTTGACGAGCAGTACTTC.

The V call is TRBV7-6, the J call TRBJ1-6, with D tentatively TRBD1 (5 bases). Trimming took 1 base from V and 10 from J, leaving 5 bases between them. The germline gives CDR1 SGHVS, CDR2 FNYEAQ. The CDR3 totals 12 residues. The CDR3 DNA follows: TGTGCCAGCAGCTTAGGGGGCTCACCCCTCCACTTT. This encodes CASSLGGSPLHF.

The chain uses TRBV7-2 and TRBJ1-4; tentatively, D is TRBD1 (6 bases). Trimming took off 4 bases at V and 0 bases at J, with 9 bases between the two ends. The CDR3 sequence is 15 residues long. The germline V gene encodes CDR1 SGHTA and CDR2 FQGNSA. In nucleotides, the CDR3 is TGTGCCAGCAGCTCCGGACAGTCAACTAATGAAAAACTGTTTTTT. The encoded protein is CASSSGQSTNEKLFF. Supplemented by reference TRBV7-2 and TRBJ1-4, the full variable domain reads GAGVSQSPSNKVTEKGKDVELRCDPISGHTALYWYRQSLGQGLEFLIYFQGNSAPDKSGLPSDRFSAERTGGSVSTLTIQRTQQEDSAVYLCASSSGQSTNEKLFFGSGTQLSVL.

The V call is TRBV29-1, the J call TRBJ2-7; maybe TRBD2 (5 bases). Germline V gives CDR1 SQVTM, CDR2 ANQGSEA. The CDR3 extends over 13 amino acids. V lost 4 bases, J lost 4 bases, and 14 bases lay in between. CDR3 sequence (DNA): TGCAGCGTTGCAGAGGGAGTCTCTTACGAGCAGTACTTC. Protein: CSVAEGVSYEQYF.

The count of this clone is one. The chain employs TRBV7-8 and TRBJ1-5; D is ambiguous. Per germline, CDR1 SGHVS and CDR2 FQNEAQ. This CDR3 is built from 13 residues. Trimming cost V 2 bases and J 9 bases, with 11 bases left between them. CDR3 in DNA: TGTGCCAGCAGCTTATGGGCGGAGCGGCCCCAGCATTTT. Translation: CASSLWAERPQHF.

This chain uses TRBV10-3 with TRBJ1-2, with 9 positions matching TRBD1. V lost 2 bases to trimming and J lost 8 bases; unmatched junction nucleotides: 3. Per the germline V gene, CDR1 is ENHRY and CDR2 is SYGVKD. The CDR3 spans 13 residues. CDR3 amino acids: CAISEGQGWGYTF. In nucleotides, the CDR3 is TGTGCCATCAGTGAGGGACAGGGGTGGGGCTACACCTTC.

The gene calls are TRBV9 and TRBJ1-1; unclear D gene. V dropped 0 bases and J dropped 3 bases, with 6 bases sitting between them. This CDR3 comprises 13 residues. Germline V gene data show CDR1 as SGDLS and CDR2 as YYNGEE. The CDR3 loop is CASSVEQHTEAFF. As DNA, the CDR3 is TGTGCCAGCAGCGTAGAACAGCACACTGAAGCTTTCTTT.

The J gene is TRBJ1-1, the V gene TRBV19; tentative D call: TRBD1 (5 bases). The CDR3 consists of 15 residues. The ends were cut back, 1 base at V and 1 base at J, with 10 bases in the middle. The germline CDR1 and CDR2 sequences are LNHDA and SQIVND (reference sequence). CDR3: CASSIAQTANTEAFF. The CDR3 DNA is TGTGCCAGTAGTATAGCCCAGACAGCGAACACTGAAGCTTTCTTT.

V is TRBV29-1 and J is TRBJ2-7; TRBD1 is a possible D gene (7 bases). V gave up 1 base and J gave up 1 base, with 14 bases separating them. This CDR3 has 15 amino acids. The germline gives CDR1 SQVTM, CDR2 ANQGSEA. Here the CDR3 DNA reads TGCAGCGTTGAAGGGGGGGCAGGGGGTTCCTACGAGCAGTACTTC. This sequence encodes CSVEGGAGGSYEQYF.

Here the CDR3 reads CASSLEGMYEQYF. The CDR3 bases are TGCGCCAGCAGCTTGGAGGGCATGTACGAGCAGTACTTC. The chain is built from TRBV5-1 and TRBJ2-7, with unresolved D. The CDR3 runs to 13 residues. Germline assignment: CDR1 SGHRS and CDR2 YFSETQ. V lost 0 bases and J lost 4, with 8 bases in between.

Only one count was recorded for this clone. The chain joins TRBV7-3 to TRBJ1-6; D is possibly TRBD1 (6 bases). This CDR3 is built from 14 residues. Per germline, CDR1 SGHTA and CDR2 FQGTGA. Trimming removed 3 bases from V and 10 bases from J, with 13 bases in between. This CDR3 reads CASSFQGSGSPLHF. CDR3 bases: TGTGCCAGCAGCTTTCAGGGGTCGGGGTCACCCCTCCACTTT. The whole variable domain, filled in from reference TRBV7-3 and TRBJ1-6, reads GAGVSQTPSNKVTEKGKYVELRCDPISGHTALYWYRQSLGQGPEFLIYFQGTGAADDSGLPNDRFFAVRPEGSVSTLKIQRTERGDSAVYLCASSFQGSGSPLHFGNGTRLTVT.